The rows below give T cell receptor beta chains drawn from one sample of a study of blood T cell repertoires in COVID-19. Some clones are missing from TCRdb's copy, which holds only in-frame ones; the method was immunoSEQ multiplex PCR. This table has nearly 40,000 clones, roughly 78% appearing once. Sequencing input: peripheral blood. These receptors were collected from a man aged 80 or over with active or convalescent COVID-19. Both conserved end residues are part of each CDR3. A D gene is named only where the DNA matches it firmly. Clone size is given for some rows only: seen once, a few or many times, or a class if the clone is expanded.

TRBJ1-1 TRBV7-9 . TRBD1 CASSFRQGGTEAFF TGTGCCAGCAGCTTCCGACAGGGGGGTACTGAAGCTTTCTTT
TRBJ2-5 TRBV4-1 . TRBD1 CASSQVGDRKETQYF TGCGCCAGCAGCCAAGTAGGGGACAGGAAAGAGACCCAGTACTTC
TRBJ2-5 TRBV7-8 . TRBD2 CASSPGTRRETQYF TGTGCCAGCAGCCCTGGGACTAGAAGAGAGACCCAGTACTTC
TRBJ1-2 TRBV29-1 . . CSVRTNYGYTF TGCAGCGTTCGGACAAACTATGGCTACACCTTC
TRBJ1-5 TRBV5-8 few TRBD1 CASSPGQGAFGNQPQHF TGTGCCAGCAGCCCCGGACAGGGGGCGTTTGGCAATCAGCCCCAGCATTTT
TRBJ2-3 TRBV7-2 . . CASSLAGSRADTQYF TGTGCCAGCAGCTTAGCAGGGAGCCGGGCAGATACGCAGTATTTT
TRBJ2-3 TRBV9 . TRBD1 CASSERQGFTDTQYF TGTGCCAGCAGCGAACGACAGGGCTTTACAGATACGCAGTATTTT
TRBJ2-7 TRBV7-2 . . CASSQTRQYEQYF TGTGCCAGCAGCCAGACCAGGCAATACGAGCAGTACTTC
TRBJ2-5 TRBV3-1/TRBV3-2 . TRBD2 CASSTGTSGQETQYF TGTGCCAGCAGCACCGGGACTAGCGGACAAGAGACCCAGTACTTC
TRBJ1-1 TRBV19 . TRBD1 CASSSGTGARNTEAFF TGTGCCAGTAGTAGCGGGACAGGGGCGAGGAACACTGAAGCTTTCTTT
TRBJ2-2 TRBV2 . . CASRIGTGELFF TGTGCCAGCCGCATCGGGACCGGGGAGCTGTTTTTT
TRBJ1-2 TRBV28 . . CASSLPSADIHGYTF TGTGCCAGCAGTTTACCCTCGGCAGACATCCATGGCTACACCTTC
TRBJ2-5 TRBV24-1 . TRBD2 CATSDGRGLAGSSNVETQYF TGTGCCACCAGTGATGGGAGGGGACTAGCGGGCTCATCTAACGTGGAGACCCAGTACTTC
TRBJ2-7 TRBV7-2 . TRBD1 CASSSNFPGQGYEQYF TGTGCCAGCAGCTCGAATTTCCCGGGACAGGGCTACGAGCAGTACTTC
TRBJ2-1 TRBV28 . TRBD2 CASSLWSGTGLAGVNEQFF TGTGCCAGCAGTTTATGGTCCGGGACTGGACTAGCGGGAGTCAATGAGCAGTTCTTC
TRBJ2-7 TRBV7-2 . . CASSLAGPSSYEQYF TGTGCCAGCAGTCTAGCCGGACCAAGCTCCTACGAGCAGTACTTC
TRBJ2-7 TRBV5-4 . . CASSSQGGEGAYEQYF TGTGCCAGCAGCTCGCAAGGGGGGGAGGGAGCCTACGAGCAGTACTTC
TRBJ1-3 TRBV7-9 . . CASSQRRGASGNTIYF TGTGCCAGCAGCCAAAGGCGGGGGGCCTCTGGAAACACCATATATTTT
TRBJ2-5 TRBV5-8 . TRBD2 CATTAGGFQETQYF TGTGCTACCACAGCGGGGGGCTTCCAAGAGACCCAGTACTTC
TRBJ2-1 TRBV2 . . CASSEQNSYNEQFF TGTGCCAGCAGTGAACAGAACAGCTACAATGAGCAGTTCTTC
TRBJ2-7 TRBV30 . . CAWDDRGRGYEQYF TGTGCCTGGGACGATCGGGGGAGGGGGTACGAGCAGTACTTC
TRBJ2-7 TRBV7-9 . . CASSLERTEASYEQYF TGTGCCAGCAGCTTAGAGCGTACGGAGGCCTCCTACGAGCAGTACTTC
TRBJ2-5 TRBV19 . . CASSSQTGRETQYF TGTGCCAGTAGTAGCCAAACAGGGCGGGAGACCCAGTACTTC
TRBJ1-1 TRBV7-2 . . CASSLQAMNTEAFF TGTGCCAGCAGCTTACAAGCAATGAACACTGAAGCTTTCTTT
TRBJ2-3 TRBV5-6 once TRBD2 CASSLDLAGITDTQYF TGTGCCAGCAGCTTGGATCTAGCGGGGATCACAGATACGCAGTATTTT
TRBJ2-5 TRBV28 few . CASSFRGQETQYF TGTGCCAGCAGTTTCCGGGGCCAAGAGACCCAGTACTTC
TRBJ1-1 TRBV19 . TRBD1 CASSHRGIEGTEAFF TGTGCCAGTAGTCACAGGGGTATAGAGGGCACTGAAGCTTTCTTT
TRBJ1-5 TRBV7-6 once TRBD1 CASSLEGARNQPQHF TGTGCCAGCAGCTTAGAGGGGGCCCGCAATCAGCCCCAGCATTTT
TRBJ1-1 TRBV19 . . CASSKGTNTEAFF TGTGCCAGTAGTAAGGGGACTAACACTGAAGCTTTCTTT
TRBJ1-1 TRBV25-1 . . CATRRGAVTEAFF TGTGCCACTAGGCGGGGGGCTGTCACTGAAGCTTTCTTT
TRBJ2-1 TRBV19 once TRBD1 CASLTPGGQGWGEQFF TGTGCCAGCCTAACCCCGGGGGGACAGGGGTGGGGTGAGCAGTTCTTC
TRBJ2-3 TRBV2 few TRBD1 CASSERLGQGWNTQYF TGTGCCAGCAGTGAGAGGCTGGGACAGGGTTGGAATACGCAGTATTTT
TRBJ2-5 TRBV6-2/TRBV6-3 . . CASSYGPSQETQYF TGTGCCAGCAGTTACGGGCCATCCCAAGAGACCCAGTACTTC
TRBJ2-1 TRBV19 . TRBD2 CASSTASGGHNEQFF TGTGCCAGTAGTACGGCTAGCGGGGGACACAATGAGCAGTTCTTC
TRBJ1-5 TRBV11-3 once . CASARVNQPQHF TGTGCCAGCGCCCGGGTGAATCAGCCCCAGCATTTT
TRBJ2-7 TRBV5-1 . TRBD1 CASSLEGRGYDEQYF TGCGCCAGCAGCTTGGAGGGCAGGGGGTACGACGAGCAGTACTTC
TRBJ2-2 TRBV4-2 . TRBD2 CASSELAGWGTGELFF TGTGCCAGCAGCGAACTAGCGGGTTGGGGAACCGGGGAGCTGTTTTTT
TRBJ2-5 TRBV5-1 . TRBD1 CASSPGTGEGETQYF TGCGCCAGCAGCCCCGGGACAGGGGAGGGAGAGACCCAGTACTTC
TRBJ1-5 TRBV27 . . CASSPQSGNQPQHF TGTGCCAGCAGTCCCCAATCGGGGAATCAGCCCCAGCATTTT
TRBJ2-5 TRBV28 . TRBD1 CASRPGQGETQYF TGTGCCAGCAGACCTGGACAGGGAGAGACCCAGTACTTC
TRBJ1-5 TRBV19 . . CAKSRWRMSNSNQPQHF TGTGCCAAATCCCGGTGGCGGATGTCAAATAGCAATCAGCCCCAGCATTTT
TRBJ1-1 TRBV30 . TRBD1 CAWSRQGEDTEAFF TGTGCCTGGAGTCGACAGGGAGAGGACACTGAAGCTTTCTTT
TRBJ1-2 TRBV20-1 . TRBD1 CSGTGDGYTF TGCAGTGGGACAGGGGATGGCTACACCTTC
TRBJ2-7 TRBV27 . . CASSPAGTLSYEQYF TGTGCCAGCAGTCCCGCGGGGACCCTATCCTACGAGCAGTACTTC
TRBJ1-2 TRBV10-3 . . CAISEPSYGYTF TGTGCCATCAGTGAGCCTAGCTATGGCTACACCTTC
TRBJ2-2 TRBV25-1 . TRBD2 CASSEFQTSGDTGELFF TGTGCCAGCAGTGAATTCCAGACTAGCGGGGACACCGGGGAGCTGTTTTTT
TRBJ2-3 TRBV15 . TRBD2 CATNELAATDTQYF TGTGCCACCAATGAGCTAGCGGCAACAGATACGCAGTATTTT
TRBJ1-6 TRBV6-1 . TRBD1 CASSDPGQGNSPLHF TGTGCCAGCAGTGACCCCGGACAGGGGAATTCACCCCTCCACTTT
TRBJ2-2 TRBV12-3/TRBV12-4 . . CASSFVQAGELFF TGTGCCAGCAGTTTCGTCCAGGCCGGGGAGCTGTTTTTT
TRBJ2-1 TRBV28 . . CAGQGASYNEQFF TGTGCCGGCCAGGGTGCCTCCTACAATGAGCAGTTCTTC
TRBJ2-3 TRBV2 . TRBD2 CASRERTSGTDTQYF TGTGCCAGCAGGGAGCGGACTAGCGGCACAGATACGCAGTATTTT
TRBJ2-3 TRBV27 . TRBD2 CASRGLAGATDTQYF TGTGCCAGCAGAGGACTAGCGGGGGCCACAGATACGCAGTATTTT
TRBJ2-1 TRBV9 . . CASSVAMSYPNEQFF TGTGCCAGCAGCGTAGCTATGTCATACCCCAATGAGCAGTTCTTC
TRBJ1-2 TRBV5-1 . . CASSLATGNGGYTF TGCGCCAGCAGCTTGGCCACAGGGAACGGTGGCTACACCTTC
TRBJ1-5 TRBV30 . . CAWSAGGNQPQHF TGTGCCTGGAGTGCCGGGGGGAATCAGCCCCAGCATTTT
TRBJ2-1 TRBV20-1 few TRBD1 CSASLGGINNEQFF TGCAGTGCTAGTTTAGGGGGCATAAACAATGAGCAGTTCTTC
TRBJ2-7 TRBV28 . TRBD2 CASEDRGGLAGDEQYF TGTGCCAGCGAGGACAGGGGGGGACTAGCGGGAGACGAGCAGTACTTC
TRBJ1-1 TRBV19 . . CASSIGVVNTEAFF TGTGCCAGTAGTATCGGGGTCGTTAACACTGAAGCTTTCTTT
TRBJ1-6 TRBV11-2 . . CASSFPSSYNSPLHF TGTGCCAGCAGCTTTCCGAGCTCCTATAATTCACCCCTCCACTTT
TRBJ1-3 TRBV5-6 . . CASSFLSGNTIYF TGTGCCAGCAGCTTTCTCTCTGGAAACACCATATATTTT